The 19 T cell receptor beta chains reported below all come from one sample, sequenced in a study of type 1 regulatory T cells. The study, taken as a whole, reports: Compared with non-type 1 regulatory T cells, type 1 regulatory T cells showed a more restricted TCR repertoire.

The antigens of these receptors remain unknown. TCRdb itself ran the reads through MiXCR, one entry per CDR3 protein. The sample includes roughly 71,000 distinct CDR3 sequences, about 20% of them seen just once. Sample: cultured type 1 regulatory T (Tr1) cells, either the whole culture or a sorted fraction (not recorded which). The receptors come from a human donor in good health.

On this clonotype: The junction does not match germline at one end; this may be a read error. This chain joins TRBV14 and TRBJ2-7, with a possible D match to TRBD2 (6 bases). The CDR3 consists of 15 residues. Looked up from germline, CDR1 is SGHDN and CDR2 is FVKESK. CDR3: CANSRQGGIGYEQYF. The DNA for the CDR3 is TGTGCCAACAGCCGGCAAGGCGGGATTGGCTACGAGCAGTACTTC.

In this sample, this clonotype turned up a few times. V and J are TRBV6-7 and TRBJ2-1; possibly TRBD2 for D (6 bases). TRBV6-7 is known as an ORF, though its function is uncertain. The CDR3 spans 10 residues. Trimming left V 6 bases short and J 16 bases short, with 13 bases between. The CDR3 is CASSPGLLFF. The CDR3 region has the DNA TGTGCCAGCAGCCCCGGACTACTTTTCTTC.

The rearrangement joins TRBV2 to TRBJ1-5; D may be TRBD1 (6 bases). Germline CDR1 SNHLY, CDR2 FYNNEI. V gave up 7 bases and J gave up 1 base, with 11 bases separating them. This CDR3 comprises 14 residues. The DNA of the CDR3 is TGTGCCAGCAATTTCGGGGGCAGCAATCAGCCCCAGCATTTT. Translation: CASNFGGSNQPQHF.

This chain uses TRBV20-1 with TRBJ1-2; no reliable D call. The V end was cut by 0 bases, the J end by 4 bases, with 12 bases between. The CDR3 totals 14 residues. Germline CDR1 reads DFQATT; CDR2 reads SNEGSKA (reference sequence). The CDR3 region has the DNA TGCAGTGCTAGAGATCCACGGACGGTCTATGGCTACACCTTC. It codes for CSARDPRTVYGYTF.

A few counts support this clonotype. The chain joins TRBV7-2 to TRBJ1-1; 8 bases agree with TRBD1. Unmatched junction bases numbered 10, after V lost 5 bases and J lost 5 bases. CDR1 and CDR2 (germline): SGHTA, FQGNSA. This CDR3 contains 15 residues. The CDR3 DNA is TGTGCCAGCAGCCTACGGACAGGGAGCTTGACTGAAGCTTTCTTT. This gives the protein CASSLRTGSLTEAFF.

This clonotype was counted a few times. The chain uses TRBV6-5 and TRBJ1-1, with unresolved D. Trimming shortened V by 5 bases and J by 8 bases, and 15 bases separated the two germline ends. Germline values: CDR1 MNHEY, CDR2 SVGAGI. The CDR3 is 13 residues long. The CDR3 sequence: CASSLEGVGEAFF. Here the CDR3 DNA reads TGTGCCAGCAGTCTGGAGGGCGTGGGCGAAGCTTTCTTT.

This clonotype was detected ten times or more. This chain uses TRBV5-1 with TRBJ2-5, with D perhaps matching TRBD2 (5 bases). Germline V gene lookup returns CDR1 SGHRS and CDR2 YFSETQ. The germline V and J ends were trimmed by 4 bases and 5 bases, with 15 bases remaining between them. The CDR3 totals 14 residues. The CDR3 sequence is CASSAATSGETQYF. The CDR3 DNA reads as TGCGCCAGCAGCGCCGCCACCAGCGGTGAGACCCAGTACTTC.

The rearrangement joins TRBV5-1 to TRBJ2-3, with D possibly being TRBD2 (6 bases). The CDR3 is 14 residues long. Deletions cut 3 bases from V and 6 bases from J, with 14 bases between. Germline lookup yields CDR1 SGHRS and CDR2 YFSETQ. The CDR3 loop reads CASSWDLKLDTQYF. The CDR3 DNA is TGCGCCAGCAGCTGGGACTTAAAACTGGATACGCAGTATTTT.

This clonotype has only a few counts. The CDR3 DNA follows: TGTGCCAGCAGTTACCGACAGGCTGGGGCCAACGTCCTGACTTTC. This codes for CASSYRQAGANVLTF. The chain combines TRBV6-5 with TRBJ2-6, with D possibly being TRBD1 (6 bases). In germline, CDR1 is MNHEY, CDR2 SVGAGI. CDR3 length: 15 residues. The V end lost 2 bases, the J end lost 2 bases, and 7 bases lay between the germline ends.

The V and J genes are TRBV20-1 and TRBJ2-1; D is unclear. The CDR3 has 14 residues. The germline gives CDR1 DFQATT, CDR2 SNEGSKA (reference sequence). V lost 3 bases to trimming and J lost 5 bases, with 14 bases between them. CDR3 DNA sequence: TGCAGTGCTAGTGATACATTGGCACACAATGAGCAGTTCTTC. Protein: CSASDTLAHNEQFF.

This chain joins TRBV5-1 and TRBJ1-1; the D is unclear. Deletions cut 0 bases from V and 1 base from J, with 19 bases between. Germline-derived CDR1 and CDR2 are SGHRS and YFSETQ. The CDR3 runs to 18 residues. Here the CDR3 reads CASSLGYGRGPGNTEAFF. Written as DNA, the CDR3 is TGCGCCAGCAGCTTGGGTTATGGTAGAGGGCCAGGGAACACTGAAGCTTTCTTT.

This clonotype has a count of ten or more. The chain has TRBV5-1 and TRBJ1-1; D not certain. The germline V gene has CDR1 SGHRS and CDR2 YFSETQ. The CDR3 totals 12 residues. Between the trimmed V and J ends, which lost 1 base and 4 bases, there was a span of 5 bases. The CDR3 DNA reads TGCGCCAGCAGCTTGCCCAGCACTGAAGCTTTCTTT. Translating it yields CASSLPSTEAFF.

This clonotype has only a few counts. The CDR3 nucleotides are TGTGCCAGTCCACCTTCCGTGGTGAGCCTGGATGGAGAAAAACTGTTTTTT. This encodes CASPPSVVSLDGEKLFF. The genes are TRBV13 and TRBJ1-4; D is unresolved. The CDR3 loop spans 17 amino acids. V was shortened by 9 bases and J by 8 bases, with 28 bases between the two germline ends. Germline loops: CDR1 PRHDT, CDR2 FYEKMQ (reference sequence).

This clonotype was seen only a few times. V gene TRBV10-3 combines with J gene TRBJ1-5; 7 nucleotides agree with TRBD1. Trimming cost V 0 bases and J 2 bases; bases outside gene matches: 4. The CDR3 is 16 residues long. Looked up from germline, CDR1 is ENHRY and CDR2 is SYGVKD. CDR3 loop: CAISESAGTGNQPQHF. The CDR3, as DNA: TGTGCCATCAGTGAGTCGGCCGGGACAGGCAATCAGCCCCAGCATTTT.

This rearrangement joins TRBV20-1 to TRBJ2-2, with D tentatively TRBD1 or TRBD2 (6 bases each). The CDR3 consists of 13 residues. The germline V gene encodes CDR1 DFQATT and CDR2 SNEGSKA (reference sequence). V dropped 4 bases and J dropped 5 bases, with 11 bases sitting between them. The CDR3 DNA is TGCAGTGCTACTCGGAGGGGGACCGGGGAGCTGTTTTTT. Its translation: CSATRRGTGELFF.

The J gene is TRBJ2-1, the V gene TRBV29-1; D gene unclear. The CDR3 totals 14 residues. The germline V gene has CDR1 SQVTM and CDR2 ANQGSEA. V gave up 4 bases and J gave up 0 bases, with 10 bases separating them. The CDR3 DNA reads as TGCAGCGTTGTGAGGACCAGCTCCTACAATGAGCAGTTCTTC. This gives the protein CSVVRTSSYNEQFF.

This clonotype was found many times. The chain combines TRBV12-3 or TRBV12-4 with TRBJ2-3, with D perhaps TRBD1 (5 bases). Trimming pared 0 bases from V and 4 bases from J, leaving 11 bases between. There are 15 residues in the CDR3. The CDR3 coding sequence is TGTGCCAGCAGTTTAGCGTTGGGGCCGGCAGATACGCAGTATTTT. As protein: CASSLALGPADTQYF.

As DNA, the CDR3 is TGTGCCAGCGGGTTGTTCCGGGGTAATGAGCAGTTCTTC. This codes for CASGLFRGNEQFF. The chain is built from TRBV12-3 or TRBV12-4 and TRBJ2-1, with D perhaps TRBD2 (5 bases). The CDR3 runs to 13 residues. V was cut by 8 bases and J by 7 bases, with 15 bases left in between.

V and J are TRBV5-1 and TRBJ2-3, with D tentatively TRBD1 (5 bases). Germline V gene sequence: CDR1 SGHRS, CDR2 YFSETQ. Trimming left V 1 base short and J 1 base short, with 10 bases between. This CDR3 spans 15 amino acids. CDR3 nucleotide sequence: TGCGCCAGCAGCTTGTTACAGGACCGCACAGATACGCAGTATTTT. Amino acids: CASSLLQDRTDTQYF.